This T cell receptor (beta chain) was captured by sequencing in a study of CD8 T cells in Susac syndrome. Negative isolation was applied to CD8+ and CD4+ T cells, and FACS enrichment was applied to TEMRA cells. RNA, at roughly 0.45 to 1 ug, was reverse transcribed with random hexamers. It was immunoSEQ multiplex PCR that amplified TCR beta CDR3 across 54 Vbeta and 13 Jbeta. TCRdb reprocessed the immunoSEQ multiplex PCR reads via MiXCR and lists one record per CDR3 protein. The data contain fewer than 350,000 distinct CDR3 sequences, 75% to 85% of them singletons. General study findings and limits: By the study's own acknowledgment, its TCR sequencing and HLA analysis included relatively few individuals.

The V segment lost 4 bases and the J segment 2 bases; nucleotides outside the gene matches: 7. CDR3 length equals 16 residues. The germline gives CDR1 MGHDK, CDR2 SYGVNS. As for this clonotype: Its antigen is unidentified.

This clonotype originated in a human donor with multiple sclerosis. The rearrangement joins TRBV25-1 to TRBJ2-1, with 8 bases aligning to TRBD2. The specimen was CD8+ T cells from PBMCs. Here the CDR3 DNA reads TGTGCCAGCAGTGGTACGGGGGGGGCTCCCTACAATGAGCAGTTCTTC. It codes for CASSGTGGAPYNEQFF.